The rows below give T cell receptor beta chains drawn from one sample of a study of cytomegalovirus exposure and HLA in healthy donors. Here immunoSEQ multiplex PCR was the method, and the copy in TCRdb shows in-frame clones only, minus some. The table includes approximately 150,000 clones, around 59% detected once. The sample consisted of PBMCs. These receptors came from a male donor in good health and CMV-seronegative. Each CDR3 is given with its conserved first and last residue. Each record gives: clone size, J gene, V gene, D gene, CDR3 DNA, CDR3 protein. A D gene is named only where the DNA matches it firmly. Clone size, where shown, is once, few, many, or a class for clones that have expanded.

size: NA
J: TRBJ1-5
V: TRBV6-5
D: TRBD1
DNA: TGTGCCACCTCAATCCAACAGGGGAACGGGCAGCCCCGGCATTTT
CDR3: CATSIQQGNGQPRHF

size: NA
J: TRBJ1-2
V: TRBV4-3
D: TRBD1
DNA: TGCGCCAGCAGCTCCGGGACAGGGACAGGTGACTATGGCTACACCTTC
CDR3: CASSSGTGTGDYGYTF

size: NA
J: TRBJ2-1
V: TRBV5-1
D: TRBD1
DNA: TGCGCCAGCAGCCTCACGACCGGGACAGGGGGGAGAAATGAGCAGTTCTTC
CDR3: CASSLTTGTGGRNEQFF

size: NA
J: TRBJ2-7
V: TRBV11-1
D: NA
DNA: TGTGCCAGCAGCTTAGGGTCAGGCCGTTTCTACGAGCAGTACTTC
CDR3: CASSLGSGRFYEQYF

size: NA
J: TRBJ2-3
V: TRBV4-1
D: TRBD1
DNA: TGCGCCAGCAGCCAAAACCCGGGACAGGGGGGAACAGATACGCAGTATTTT
CDR3: CASSQNPGQGGTDTQYF

size: NA
J: TRBJ2-7
V: TRBV2
D: NA
DNA: TGTGCCAGCAGTGATAGGGACAAGGCCCCCTACGAGCAGTACTTC
CDR3: CASSDRDKAPYEQYF

size: few
J: TRBJ1-2
V: TRBV7-2
D: NA
DNA: TGTGCCAGCAGCTTAGGGTTACAGAACTATGGCTACACCTTC
CDR3: CASSLGLQNYGYTF

size: NA
J: TRBJ2-1
V: TRBV5-1
D: TRBD2
DNA: TGCGCCAGCAGCTTCGGACTAGCGGGGGATTACAATGAGCAGTTCTTC
CDR3: CASSFGLAGDYNEQFF

size: few
J: TRBJ2-1
V: TRBV13
D: NA
DNA: TGTGCCAGCAGCTTAGTAGGTCCCAGGGGCAATGAGCAGTTCTTC
CDR3: CASSLVGPRGNEQFF

size: NA
J: TRBJ2-3
V: TRBV19
D: TRBD1
DNA: TGTGCCAGTACCCCATTTAGGACAGGGGACACAGATACGCAGTATTTT
CDR3: CASTPFRTGDTDTQYF

size: NA
J: TRBJ1-2
V: TRBV18
D: NA
DNA: TGTGCCAGCTCACCGCCAAATGGGTACTCGGGGGGCGATGGCTACACCTTC
CDR3: CASSPPNGYSGGDGYTF

size: once
J: TRBJ2-2
V: TRBV15
D: NA
DNA: TGTGCCACCAGCAGAGATTATGTAGGAGGAACCGGGGAGCTGTTTTTT
CDR3: CATSRDYVGGTGELFF

size: NA
J: TRBJ2-5
V: TRBV1
D: NA
DNA: TGCACCAGCAGCCAAGAGGCAGGGACCCAGTACTTC
CDR3: CTSSQEAGTQYF

size: NA
J: TRBJ2-1
V: TRBV7-2
D: NA
DNA: TGTGCCAGCAGCCCCCTTTACAATGAGCAGTTCTTC
CDR3: CASSPLYNEQFF

size: few
J: TRBJ1-2
V: TRBV6-1
D: NA
DNA: TGTGCCAGTCCCCCCCCCGGACAGCCACTTTATGGCTACACCTTC
CDR3: CASPPPGQPLYGYTF

size: once
J: TRBJ2-1
V: TRBV28
D: TRBD2
DNA: TGTGCCAGCAGTCTCACAACTCGGGGGGGGTTCTTC
CDR3: CASSLTTRGGFF

size: NA
J: TRBJ2-1
V: TRBV5-6
D: TRBD2
DNA: TGTGCCAGCAGCTGGACTAGCGGGTCGCCCAATGAGCAGTTCTTC
CDR3: CASSWTSGSPNEQFF

size: NA
J: TRBJ2-7
V: TRBV9
D: NA
DNA: TGTGCCAGCAACCCTAGGAGGGAATCACTCGTTGGGCCCGAGCAGTACTTC
CDR3: CASNPRRESLVGPEQYF

size: few
J: TRBJ2-2
V: TRBV7-9
D: NA
DNA: TGTGCCAGCAGCCTCCCAGCCGGGGAGCTGTTTTTT
CDR3: CASSLPAGELFF

size: few
J: TRBJ2-7
V: TRBV27
D: TRBD1
DNA: TGTGCCAGCAATCACCGCGTTCCGGGACAGGGACCCTACGAGCAGTACTTC
CDR3: CASNHRVPGQGPYEQYF

size: NA
J: TRBJ1-4
V: TRBV27
D: NA
DNA: TGTGCCAGCAGTTTAATGGCAGGGGTTTATGAAAAACTGTTTTTT
CDR3: CASSLMAGVYEKLFF

size: NA
J: TRBJ2-7
V: TRBV5-7
D: TRBD1
DNA: TGTGCCAGCAGTGTCCAACGGGACAGCTCCTACGAGCAGTACTTC
CDR3: CASSVQRDSSYEQYF

size: once
J: TRBJ2-7
V: TRBV28
D: NA
DNA: TGTGCCAGCATATTGTCAGGCTTTCCCTACGAGCAGTACTTC
CDR3: CASILSGFPYEQYF

size: NA
J: TRBJ2-3
V: TRBV5-1
D: TRBD1
DNA: TGCGCCAGCAGCTTAGACAGGGGCACAGATACGCAGTATTTT
CDR3: CASSLDRGTDTQYF

size: few
J: TRBJ2-5
V: TRBV4-3
D: TRBD2
DNA: TGCGCCAGCAGCCAGGATACTAGCGGGGGGGCGACCCAGTACTTC
CDR3: CASSQDTSGGATQYF

size: NA
J: TRBJ2-1
V: TRBV6-1
D: NA
DNA: TGTGCCAGCAGTGAGTTTCTTGGGAGCTCCTACAATGAGCAGTTCTTC
CDR3: CASSEFLGSSYNEQFF

size: once
J: TRBJ1-6
V: TRBV18
D: NA
DNA: TGTGCCAGCTCACCACGTAGATCGTCACCCCTCCACTTT
CDR3: CASSPRRSSPLHF

size: NA
J: TRBJ2-7
V: TRBV11-2
D: TRBD2
DNA: TGTGCCAGCAGCTTAGCCTGGCTAGCGGGGGGGCCCCACGAGCAGTACTTC
CDR3: CASSLAWLAGGPHEQYF

size: few
J: TRBJ1-3
V: TRBV7-3
D: NA
DNA: TGTGCCAGCAGCTTAGGGCCTCTCCAGACCATATATTTT
CDR3: CASSLGPLQTIYF

size: NA
J: TRBJ1-1
V: TRBV6-5
D: NA
DNA: TGTGCCAGCAGTTCCCCAGGGGAAGCTGAAGCTTTCTTT
CDR3: CASSSPGEAEAFF

size: few
J: TRBJ2-7
V: TRBV15
D: TRBD1
DNA: TGTGCCACCAGCAGAGATTCGGCAGGGGGCTTGTACGAGCAGTACTTC
CDR3: CATSRDSAGGLYEQYF

size: NA
J: TRBJ1-3
V: TRBV4-1
D: NA
DNA: TGCGCCAGCAGCCAAGTTTCAGGCCCTGGAAACACCATATATTTT
CDR3: CASSQVSGPGNTIYF

size: NA
J: TRBJ2-2
V: TRBV18
D: TRBD1
DNA: TGTGCCAGCTCACCCCAAAGGACAGGGTCTAACACCGGGGAGCTGTTTTTT
CDR3: CASSPQRTGSNTGELFF

size: NA
J: TRBJ2-2
V: TRBV7-8
D: TRBD1
DNA: TGTGCCAGCAGCTGGACAGGGGCCGGGGAGCTGTTTTTT
CDR3: CASSWTGAGELFF

size: NA
J: TRBJ2-7
V: TRBV5-1
D: TRBD2
DNA: TGCGCCAGCATGGGGGGGGGCTACGAGCAGTACTTC
CDR3: CASMGGGYEQYF

size: few
J: TRBJ2-2
V: TRBV9
D: TRBD2
DNA: TGTGCCAGCAGCGTGGCGGGGGGGCGTCTCCGGGAGCTGTTTTTT
CDR3: CASSVAGGRLRELFF

size: NA
J: TRBJ1-2
V: TRBV6-6
D: NA
DNA: TGTGCCAGCAGCGACAATAACTATGGCTACACCTTC
CDR3: CASSDNNYGYTF

size: few
J: TRBJ1-1
V: TRBV7-2
D: NA
DNA: TGTGCCAGCAGCCCAACCAGGGGAGGGTACACTGAAGCTTTCTTT
CDR3: CASSPTRGGYTEAFF

size: NA
J: TRBJ2-7
V: TRBV6-5
D: TRBD2
DNA: TGTGCCAGCAAAATGGCGGGGGTCTCCTACGAGCAGTACTTC
CDR3: CASKMAGVSYEQYF

size: NA
J: TRBJ2-1
V: TRBV5-5
D: NA
DNA: TGTGCCAGCAGCTTGGCGGATGAGCAGTTCTTC
CDR3: CASSLADEQFF

size: few
J: TRBJ1-6
V: TRBV7-3
D: NA
DNA: TGTGCCAGCAGCTTAGTTGGGGGGAGTTCACCCCTCCACTTT
CDR3: CASSLVGGSSPLHF

size: NA
J: TRBJ2-5
V: TRBV15
D: TRBD2
DNA: TGTGCCACCAGCAAGCCCCTTATTCGGGAGGCCCAGTACTTC
CDR3: CATSKPLIREAQYF

size: few
J: TRBJ2-1
V: TRBV11-1
D: TRBD1
DNA: TGTGCCAGCAGCCCAAAAGGGTCCGGGACAGGCGCTAATGAGCAGTTCTTC
CDR3: CASSPKGSGTGANEQFF

size: NA
J: TRBJ2-7
V: TRBV7-2
D: TRBD1
DNA: TGTGCCAGCAGCTTGGACAGGGACGAGCAGTACTTC
CDR3: CASSLDRDEQYF